The subject of this entry is one T cell receptor beta chain. The antigen is unknown. Sequencing was performed with immunoSEQ multiplex PCR; in TCRdb, only in-frame clones are kept and a portion is missing. The sample holds 140,000 to 150,000 clones, 90% to 95% seen once. This sample stems from a study of T cell responses to AZD1222 COVID-19 vaccine. Study context: Researchers grouped second doses given at about 4 or about 12 weeks into one pool. Findings and caveats of the study: Clonal diversity was possibly underestimated, and the donors were mostly white British, with more females. Reportedly, nearly half of unique spike TCRs recognized epitopes outside B.1.351/B.1.1.7 mutations.

The CDR3 runs 17 residues. V was clipped by 4 bases and J by 0 bases; unmatched bases: 9. Germline V gene data show CDR1 as MDHEN and CDR2 as SYDVKM. Sequenced material: peripheral blood, taken on day 0 of AZD1222 vaccination. The origin of this receptor is an adult in good health. This chain joins TRBV28 and TRBJ1-3, with 7 positions matching TRBD1. As DNA, the CDR3 is TGTGCCAGCAGTTCCATTACAGGGGATAACTCTGGAAACACCATATATTTT. Its translation: CASSSITGDNSGNTIYF.